This TCR beta chain is drawn from a study of blood T cell repertoires in COVID-19. Assay used: immunoSEQ multiplex PCR; TCRdb lists only in-frame clones, some missing. The data contain about 460,000 clones, 70% to 90% of them seen just once; the ten biggest clones take up roughly 8%. Trimming took off 4 bases at V and 2 bases at J, with 17 bases between the two ends. This CDR3 spans 16 amino acids. Germline V gene lookup returns CDR1 SGHRS and CDR2 YFSETQ. The specimen sequenced was PBMCs or T cells enriched from blood (not recorded which). The chain combines TRBV5-1 with TRBJ2-3; D may be TRBD2 (6 bases). The receptor comes from a woman aged 60-75 years who had recovered from COVID-19. CDR3 sequence: CASSPTGSGYTDTQYF. In DNA form, the CDR3 reads TGCGCCAGCAGCCCAACGGGTAGCGGCTACACAGATACGCAGTATTTT.